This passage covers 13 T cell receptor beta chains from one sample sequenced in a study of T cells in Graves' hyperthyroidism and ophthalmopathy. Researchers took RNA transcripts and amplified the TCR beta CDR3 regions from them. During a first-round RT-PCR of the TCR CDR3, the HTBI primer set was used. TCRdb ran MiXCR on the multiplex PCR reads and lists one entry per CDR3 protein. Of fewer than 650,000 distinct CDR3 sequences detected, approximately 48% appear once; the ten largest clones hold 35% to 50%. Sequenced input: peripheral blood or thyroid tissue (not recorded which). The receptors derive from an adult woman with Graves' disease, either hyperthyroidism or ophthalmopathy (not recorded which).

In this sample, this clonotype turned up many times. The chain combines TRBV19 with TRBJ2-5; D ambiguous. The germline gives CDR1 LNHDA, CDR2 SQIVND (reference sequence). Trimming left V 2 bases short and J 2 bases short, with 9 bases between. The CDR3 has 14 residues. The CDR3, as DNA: TGTGCCAGTAGTATATCCAACAGACAAGAGACCCAGTACTTC. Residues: CASSISNRQETQYF.

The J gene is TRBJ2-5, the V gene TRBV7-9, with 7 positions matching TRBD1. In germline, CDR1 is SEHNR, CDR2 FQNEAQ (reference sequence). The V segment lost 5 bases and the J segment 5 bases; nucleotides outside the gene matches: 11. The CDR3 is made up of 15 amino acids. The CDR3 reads CASSRGQVARETQYF. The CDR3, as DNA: TGTGCCAGCAGCCGTGGACAGGTTGCGAGGGAGACCCAGTACTTC.

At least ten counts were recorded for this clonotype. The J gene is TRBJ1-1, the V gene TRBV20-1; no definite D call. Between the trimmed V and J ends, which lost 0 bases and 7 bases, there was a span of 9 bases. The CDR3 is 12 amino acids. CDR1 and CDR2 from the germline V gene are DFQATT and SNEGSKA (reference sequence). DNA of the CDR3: TGCAGTGCTAGAGATCAAAGTCGTGAAGCTTTCTTT. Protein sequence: CSARDQSREAFF.

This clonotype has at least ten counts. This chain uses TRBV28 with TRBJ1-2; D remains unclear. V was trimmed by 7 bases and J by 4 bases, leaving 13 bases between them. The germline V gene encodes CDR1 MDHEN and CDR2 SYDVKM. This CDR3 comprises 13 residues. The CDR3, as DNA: TGTGCCAGCATCCCAGCCAATTCCTATGGCTACACCTTC. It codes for CASIPANSYGYTF.

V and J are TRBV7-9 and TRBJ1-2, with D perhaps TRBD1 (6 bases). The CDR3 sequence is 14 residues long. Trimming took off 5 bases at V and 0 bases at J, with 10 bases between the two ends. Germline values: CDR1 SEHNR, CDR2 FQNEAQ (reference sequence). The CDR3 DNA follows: TGTGCCAGCAGCCACCGGGACACTAACTATGGCTACACCTTC. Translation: CASSHRDTNYGYTF.

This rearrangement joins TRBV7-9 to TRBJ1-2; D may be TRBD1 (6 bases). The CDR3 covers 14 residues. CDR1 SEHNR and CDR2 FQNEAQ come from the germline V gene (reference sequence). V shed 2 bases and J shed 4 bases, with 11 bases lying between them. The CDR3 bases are TGTGCCAGCAGCTTACTACAGGGAGGCTATGGCTACACCTTC. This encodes CASSLLQGGYGYTF.

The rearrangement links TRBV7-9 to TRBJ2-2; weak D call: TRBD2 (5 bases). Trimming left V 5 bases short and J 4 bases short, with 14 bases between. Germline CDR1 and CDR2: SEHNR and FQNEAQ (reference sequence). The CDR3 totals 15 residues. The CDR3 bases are TGTGCCAGCAGCCGAACCAGTGGACTCACCGGGGAGCTGTTTTTT. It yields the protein CASSRTSGLTGELFF.

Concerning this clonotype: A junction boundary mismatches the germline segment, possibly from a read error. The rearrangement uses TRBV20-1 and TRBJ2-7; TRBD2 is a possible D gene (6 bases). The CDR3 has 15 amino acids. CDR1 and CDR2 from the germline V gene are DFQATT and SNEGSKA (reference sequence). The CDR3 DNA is TGCAGTGCTAGAGGGGGTTGGCGGGGATCCTACGAGCAGTGCTTC. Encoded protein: CSARGGWRGSYEQCF.

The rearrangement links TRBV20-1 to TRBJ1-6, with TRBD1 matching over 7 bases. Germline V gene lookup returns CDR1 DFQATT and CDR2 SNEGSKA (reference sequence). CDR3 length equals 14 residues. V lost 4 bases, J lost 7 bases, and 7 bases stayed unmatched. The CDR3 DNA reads TGCAGTGCTACTCCGGACAGGCAGAATTCACCCCTCCACTTT. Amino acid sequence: CSATPDRQNSPLHF.

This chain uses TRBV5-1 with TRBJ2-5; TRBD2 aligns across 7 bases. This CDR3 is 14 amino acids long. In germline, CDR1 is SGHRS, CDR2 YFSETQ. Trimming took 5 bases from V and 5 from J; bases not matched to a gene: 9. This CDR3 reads CASRWEGTEETQYF. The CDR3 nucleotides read TGCGCCAGCAGATGGGAGGGAACGGAGGAGACCCAGTACTTC.

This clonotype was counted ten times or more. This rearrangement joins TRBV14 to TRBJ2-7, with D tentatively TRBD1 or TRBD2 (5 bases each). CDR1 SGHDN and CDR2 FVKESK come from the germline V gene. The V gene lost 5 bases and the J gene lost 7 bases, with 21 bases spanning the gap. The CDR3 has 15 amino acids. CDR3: CASSNARDPFGEQYF. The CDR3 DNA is TGTGCCAGCAGCAATGCACGGGACCCTTTTGGGGAGCAGTACTTC. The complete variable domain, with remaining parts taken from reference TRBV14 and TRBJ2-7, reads EAGVTQFPSHSVIEKGQTVTLRCDPISGHDNLYWYRRVMGKEIKFLLHFVKESKQDESGMPNNRFLAERTGGTYSTLKVQPAELEDSGVYFCASSNARDPFGEQYFGPGTRLTVT.

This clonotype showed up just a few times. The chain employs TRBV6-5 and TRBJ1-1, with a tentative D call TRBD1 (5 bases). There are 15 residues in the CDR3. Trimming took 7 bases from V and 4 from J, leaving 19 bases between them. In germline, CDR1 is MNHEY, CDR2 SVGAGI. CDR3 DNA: TGTGCCAGCATCCCGCTAGGGACCCCGGCCACTGAAGCTTTCTTT. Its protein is CASIPLGTPATEAFF.

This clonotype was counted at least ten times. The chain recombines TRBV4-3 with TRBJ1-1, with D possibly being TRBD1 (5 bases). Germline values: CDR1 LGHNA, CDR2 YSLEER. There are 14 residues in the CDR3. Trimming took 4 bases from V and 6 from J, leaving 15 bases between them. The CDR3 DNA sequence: TGCGCCAGCAGCCGCCTTAAGGGACGGCCTGAAGCTTTCTTT. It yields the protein CASSRLKGRPEAFF.